These 16 T cell receptor beta chains were sequenced from one sample in a study of T cells in Graves' hyperthyroidism and ophthalmopathy. It was RNA transcripts that yielded the amplified TCR beta CDR3 regions. Carried out on the TCR CDR3, a first-round RT-PCR used the HTBI primer set. In TCRdb, the multiplex PCR reads were re-called with MiXCR into one record per CDR3 protein. The sample contains 500,000 to 650,000 distinct CDR3 sequences, roughly 15% of which appear only once. Specimen: blood. The origin of the receptors is a woman between 50 and 59 years old with Graves' ophthalmopathy.

The chain is built from TRBV27 and TRBJ1-4; 9 bases are a match to TRBD1. V shed 5 bases, J shed 7 bases, and the junction held 11 bases outside the gene matches. The CDR3 contains 16 residues. Germline V gene lookup returns CDR1 MNHEY and CDR2 SMNVEV (reference sequence). The CDR3 DNA is TGTGCCAGCAGTGGACCTTCCGGGACAGGGACTGAAAAACTGTTTTTT. This gives the protein CASSGPSGTGTEKLFF.

This chain connects TRBV6-1 to TRBJ2-2; TRBD1 matches 7 bases. The CDR3 is made up of 17 amino acids. J was trimmed by 6 bases and V by 5 bases; bases with no gene match: 15. In germline, CDR1 is MNHNS, CDR2 SASEGT. In nucleotides, the CDR3 is TGTGCCAGCAGTCCGTATGGGGTCAGGGGGTTTGCCGGGGAGCTGTTTTTT. It specifies CASSPYGVRGFAGELFF.

This clonotype was detected many times. The rearrangement links TRBV28 to TRBJ2-1, with 7 bases that match TRBD1. CDR3 size: 15 residues. The junction had 4 bases not matched to a gene; V was cut back by 2 bases and J by 3 bases. Germline-derived CDR1 and CDR2 are MDHEN and SYDVKM. CDR3 sequence (DNA): TGTGCCAGCAGTTTAGACAGGGCTTTCTACAATGAGCAGTTCTTC. As protein: CASSLDRAFYNEQFF.

This clonotype has a handful of counts. The rearrangement joins TRBV6-2 or TRBV6-3 to TRBJ2-7; tentative D call: TRBD1 (5 bases). The CDR3 runs 13 residues. V shed 5 bases and J shed 3 bases, with 11 bases lying between them. The germline CDR1 and CDR2 sequences are MNHEY and SVGEGT. CDR3 protein: CASSLKTVYEQYF. CDR3 in DNA: TGTGCCAGCAGTCTAAAGACAGTCTACGAGCAGTACTTC.

In its sample, this clonotype was seen many times. The J gene is TRBJ1-1, the V gene TRBV13; D gene uncertain. The CDR3 loop spans 13 amino acids. The V gene lost 1 base and the J gene lost 3 bases, with 6 bases spanning the gap. CDR1 is PRHDT, CDR2 FYEKMQ, per germline (reference sequence). The CDR3 reads CASSLEWDTEAFF. The CDR3, as DNA: TGTGCCAGCAGCTTAGAATGGGACACTGAAGCTTTCTTT.

The chain recombines TRBV7-9 with TRBJ1-3, with 8 bases identical to TRBD1. V was clipped by 4 bases and J by 4 bases; unmatched bases: 3. The CDR3 consists of 14 residues. Germline-derived CDR1 and CDR2 are SEHNR and FQNEAQ (reference sequence). This CDR3 is CASSSRDRGNTIYF. CDR3 coding DNA: TGTGCCAGCAGCTCCCGGGACAGGGGAAACACCATATATTTT. Based on the CDR3 plus reference TRBV7-9 and TRBJ1-3, the full variable domain is DTGVSQNPRHKITKRGQNVTFRCDPISEHNRLYWYRQTLGQGPEFLTYFQNEAQLEKSRLLSDRFSAERPKGSFSTLEIQRTEQGDSAMYLCASSSRDRGNTIYFGEGSWLTVV.

This clonotype appeared many times. This chain links TRBV20-1 with TRBJ2-1; D is unresolved. The CDR3 consists of 14 residues. Trimming shortened V by 3 bases and J by 4 bases, and 13 bases separated the two germline ends. Germline CDR1 reads DFQATT; CDR2 reads SNEGSKA (reference sequence). CDR3 DNA sequence: TGCAGTGCTAGGACTGCCATAGGGTACAATGAGCAGTTCTTC. Protein product: CSARTAIGYNEQFF.

This chain joins TRBV20-1 and TRBJ2-7; TRBD2 matches 8 bases. Germline V lookup: CDR1 DFQATT, CDR2 SNEGSKA (reference sequence). The J segment lost 1 base and the V segment lost 2 bases, leaving 4 bases of the junction unmatched. The CDR3 is 14 amino acids. CDR3 nucleotides: TGCAGTGCTAGACCTGTAGCGGGATCCTACGAGCAGTACTTC. It codes for CSARPVAGSYEQYF.

The rearrangement uses TRBV19 and TRBJ1-2; no definite D call. Germline CDR1 and CDR2: LNHDA and SQIVND (reference sequence). The CDR3 runs to 15 residues. V dropped 0 bases and J dropped 8 bases, with 16 bases sitting between them. CDR3 nucleotide sequence: TGTGCCAGTAGTATAGACCCTTCGCGGGCAGACGGCTACACCTTC. Protein sequence: CASSIDPSRADGYTF.

The chain couples TRBV28 to TRBJ1-4; 9 bases align to TRBD1. The V gene's germline CDR1 is MDHEN and CDR2 SYDVKM. The J segment lost 5 bases and the V segment lost 5 bases, leaving 6 bases of the junction unmatched. The CDR3 extends over 15 amino acids. The CDR3 DNA sequence: TGTGCCAGCAGTACCCTCGGGACAGGGAATGAAAAACTGTTTTTT. Amino acids: CASSTLGTGNEKLFF.

The gene calls are TRBV19 and TRBJ2-1; D may be TRBD1 (5 bases). The V end was cut by 7 bases, the J end by 0 bases, with 13 bases between. The CDR3 totals 15 residues. The germline CDR1 and CDR2 sequences are LNHDA and SQIVND (reference sequence). In nucleotides, the CDR3 is TGTGCCAGTATTCAGACAGCTAGCTCCTACAATGAGCAGTTCTTC. Translated: CASIQTASSYNEQFF.

The chain couples TRBV6-9 to TRBJ2-1; D gene unclear. The CDR3 length is 14 residues. The germline V gene has CDR1 MNHGY and CDR2 SVAAGI. Deletions cut 3 bases from V and 1 base from J, with 7 bases between. CDR3 in amino acids: CASSYPESYNEQFF. Here the CDR3 DNA reads TGTGCCAGCAGTTACCCGGAGTCCTACAATGAGCAGTTCTTC.

The sample holds many counts of this clonotype. The genes are TRBV12-3 or TRBV12-4 and TRBJ2-5; TRBD2 matches at 8 bases. V was pared by 3 bases and J by 5 bases, with 11 bases of the junction left unmatched. CDR3 length: 16 residues. The CDR3: CASSFIYQRERETQYF. Written as DNA, the CDR3 is TGTGCCAGCAGTTTCATATATCAGCGGGAGAGGGAGACCCAGTACTTC.

This clonotype was recorded at least ten times. The chain is built from TRBV5-1 and TRBJ2-1; 11 bases map to TRBD1. The ends lost 2 bases at V and 1 base at J; junction bases unmatched: 2. The germline V gene encodes CDR1 SGHRS and CDR2 YFSETQ. The CDR3 has 16 residues. Written as DNA, the CDR3 is TGCGCCAGCAGCTTCGGACAGGGGGCATCCTACAATGAGCAGTTCTTC. Amino acids: CASSFGQGASYNEQFF. The full variable domain, rest sourced from reference TRBV5-1 and TRBJ2-1, is KAGVTQTPRYLIKTRGQQVTLSCSPISGHRSVSWYQQTPGQGLQFLFEYFSETQRNKGNFPGRFSGRQFSNSRSEMNVSTLELGDSALYLCASSFGQGASYNEQFFGPGTRLTVL.

This clonotype was recorded at least ten times. The chain employs TRBV7-3 and TRBJ2-3; D gene unclear. CDR3 length: 11 residues. The germline gives CDR1 SGHTA, CDR2 FQGTGA. V dropped 6 bases and J dropped 4 bases, with 5 bases sitting between them. As DNA, the CDR3 is TGTGCCAGCAGTATAGCAGATACGCAGTATTTT. Translating it yields CASSIADTQYF.

This clonotype showed up just a few times. This chain links TRBV4-1 with TRBJ1-6; D is unclear. The CDR3 is 15 amino acids. V was clipped by 1 base and J by 10 bases, with 14 bases between them. Germline V gene sequence: CDR1 MGHRA, CDR2 YSYEKL. The CDR3 nucleotides read TGCGCCAGCAGCCAAGTGGGTCCCTTATTCTCACCCCTCCACTTT. This encodes CASSQVGPLFSPLHF.